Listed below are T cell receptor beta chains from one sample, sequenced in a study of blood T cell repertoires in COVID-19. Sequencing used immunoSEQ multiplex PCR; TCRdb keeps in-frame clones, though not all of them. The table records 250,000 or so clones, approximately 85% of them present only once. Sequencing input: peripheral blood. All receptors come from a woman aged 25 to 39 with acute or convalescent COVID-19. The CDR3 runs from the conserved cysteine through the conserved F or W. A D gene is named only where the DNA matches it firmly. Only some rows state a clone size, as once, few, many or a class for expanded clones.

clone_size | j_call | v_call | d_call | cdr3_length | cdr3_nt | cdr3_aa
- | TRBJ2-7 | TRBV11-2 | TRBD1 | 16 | TGTGCCAGCAGCTCGTTATCCGGGACAGGGCATTACGAGCAGTACTTC | CASSSLSGTGHYEQYF
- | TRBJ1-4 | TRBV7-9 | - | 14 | TGTGCCAGCAGCCGAACGGACAGTAATGAAAAACTGTTTTTT | CASSRTDSNEKLFF
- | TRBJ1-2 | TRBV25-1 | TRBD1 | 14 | TGTGCCAGCAGTAAAGCAGACAGGGCGTATGGCTACACCTTC | CASSKADRAYGYTF
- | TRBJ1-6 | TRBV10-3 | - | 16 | TGTGCCATCAGTGGGACTGTCGGGGTGGGTAATTCACCCCTCCACTTT | CAISGTVGVGNSPLHF
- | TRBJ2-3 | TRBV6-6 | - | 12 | TGTGCCAGCAAAAGAGGCACAGATACGCAGTATTTT | CASKRGTDTQYF
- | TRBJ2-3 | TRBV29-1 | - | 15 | TGCAGCGTTGTTCGCTGGGCAGCTAGCACAGATACGCAGTATTTT | CSVVRWAASTDTQYF
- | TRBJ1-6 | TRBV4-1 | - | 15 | TGCGCCAGCAGCCAAGAACAGGGCGTCGGGTCACCCCTCCACTTT | CASSQEQGVGSPLHF
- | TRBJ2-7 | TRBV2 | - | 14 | TGTGCCAGCAGAGCCTCGGGACTCTCCTACGAGCAGTACTTC | CASRASGLSYEQYF
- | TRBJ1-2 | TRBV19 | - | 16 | TGTGCCAGTAGTTCCCCCCAGACAGCTACTAACTATGGCTACACCTTC | CASSSPQTATNYGYTF
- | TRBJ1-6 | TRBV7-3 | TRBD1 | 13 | TGTGCCAGCAGCTCCAGGGGGGATTCACCCCTCCACTTT | CASSSRGDSPLHF
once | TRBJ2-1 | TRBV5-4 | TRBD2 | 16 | TGTGCCAGCAGCGGGACTAGCGGGCTCGCCTACAATGAGCAGTTCTTC | CASSGTSGLAYNEQFF
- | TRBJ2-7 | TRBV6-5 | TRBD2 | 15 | TGTGCCAGCAGCTCAGCCGGGACTAGCTCCTACGAGCAGTACTTC | CASSSAGTSSYEQYF
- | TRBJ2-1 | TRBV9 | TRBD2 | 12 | TGTGCCAGCAGCAAGACTAGCTATGAGCAGTTCTTC | CASSKTSYEQFF
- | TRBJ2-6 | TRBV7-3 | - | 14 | TGTGCCAGCAGTTCGAGCTCTGGGGCCAACGTCCTGACTTTC | CASSSSSGANVLTF
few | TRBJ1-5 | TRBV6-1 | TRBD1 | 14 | TGTGCCAGCAGTGAAGGGACAGGGGGTCAGCCCCAGCATTTT | CASSEGTGGQPQHF
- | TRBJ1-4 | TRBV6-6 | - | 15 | TGTGCCAGCAGTTACTCTGCAGACTTAAATGAAAAACTGTTTTTT | CASSYSADLNEKLFF
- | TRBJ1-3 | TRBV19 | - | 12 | TGTGCCAGTAGCCTTTCTGGAAACACCATATATTTT | CASSLSGNTIYF